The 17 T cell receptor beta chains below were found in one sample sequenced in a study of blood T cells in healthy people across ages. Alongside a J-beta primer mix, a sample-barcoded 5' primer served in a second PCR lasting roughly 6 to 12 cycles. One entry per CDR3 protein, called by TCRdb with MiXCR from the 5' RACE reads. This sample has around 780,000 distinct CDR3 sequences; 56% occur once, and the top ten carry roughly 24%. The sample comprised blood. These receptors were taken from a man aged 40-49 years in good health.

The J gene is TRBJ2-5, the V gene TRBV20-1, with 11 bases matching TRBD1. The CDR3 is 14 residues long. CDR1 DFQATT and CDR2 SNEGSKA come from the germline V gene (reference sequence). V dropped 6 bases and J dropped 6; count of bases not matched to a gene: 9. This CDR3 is CSATWTGGAKTQYF. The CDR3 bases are TGCAGTGCAACCTGGACAGGGGGCGCAAAGACCCAGTACTTC.

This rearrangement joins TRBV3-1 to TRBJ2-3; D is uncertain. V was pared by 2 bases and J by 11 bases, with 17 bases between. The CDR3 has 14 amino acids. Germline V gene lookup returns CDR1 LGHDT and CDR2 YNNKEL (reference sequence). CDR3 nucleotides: TGTGCCAGCAGCCAATTCGTGACTGCCTTTGTGCAGTATTTT. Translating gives CASSQFVTAFVQYF.

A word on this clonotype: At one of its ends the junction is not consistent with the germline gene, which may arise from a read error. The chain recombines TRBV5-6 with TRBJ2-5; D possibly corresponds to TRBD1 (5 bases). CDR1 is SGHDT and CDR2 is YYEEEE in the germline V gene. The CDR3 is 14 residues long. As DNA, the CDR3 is TGTGCCAGTAGCTTGATTGACAGACAAGAGACCCAGTACTTC. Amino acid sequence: CASSLIDRQETQYF.

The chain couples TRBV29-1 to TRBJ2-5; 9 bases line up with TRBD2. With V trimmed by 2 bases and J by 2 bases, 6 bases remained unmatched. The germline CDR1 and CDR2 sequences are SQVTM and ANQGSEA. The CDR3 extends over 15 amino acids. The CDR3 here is CSVESLAGRQETQYF. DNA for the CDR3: TGCAGCGTTGAATCGCTAGCGGGGAGACAAGAGACCCAGTACTTC.

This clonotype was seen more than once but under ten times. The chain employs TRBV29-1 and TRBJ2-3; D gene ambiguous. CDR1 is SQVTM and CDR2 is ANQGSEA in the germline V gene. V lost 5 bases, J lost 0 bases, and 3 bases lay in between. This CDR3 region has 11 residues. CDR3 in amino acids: CSVSSTDTQYF. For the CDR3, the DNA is TGCAGCGTTTCCAGCACAGATACGCAGTATTTT.

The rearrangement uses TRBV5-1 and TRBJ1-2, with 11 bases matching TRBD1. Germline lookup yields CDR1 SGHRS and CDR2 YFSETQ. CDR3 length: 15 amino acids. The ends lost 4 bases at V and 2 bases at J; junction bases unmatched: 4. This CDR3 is CASSAGDRGNYGYTF. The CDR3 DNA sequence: TGCGCCAGCAGCGCCGGGGACAGGGGGAACTATGGCTACACCTTC.

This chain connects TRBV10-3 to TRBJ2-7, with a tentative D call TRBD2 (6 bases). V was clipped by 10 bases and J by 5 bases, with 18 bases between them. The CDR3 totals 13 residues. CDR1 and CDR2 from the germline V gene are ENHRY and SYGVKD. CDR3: CATQPGVSHEQYF. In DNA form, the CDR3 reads TGTGCCACCCAACCGGGAGTAAGCCACGAGCAGTACTTC.

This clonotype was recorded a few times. Written as DNA, the CDR3 is TGCGCCAGCAGCCTTGGGACTTTTGGGGGACGCGAAAAACTGTTTTTT. This codes for CASSLGTFGGREKLFF. The chain uses TRBV5-1 and TRBJ1-4; tentatively, D is TRBD1 (5 bases). CDR3 length equals 16 residues. In germline, CDR1 is SGHRS, CDR2 YFSETQ. V shed 4 bases and J shed 8 bases, with 21 bases lying between them.

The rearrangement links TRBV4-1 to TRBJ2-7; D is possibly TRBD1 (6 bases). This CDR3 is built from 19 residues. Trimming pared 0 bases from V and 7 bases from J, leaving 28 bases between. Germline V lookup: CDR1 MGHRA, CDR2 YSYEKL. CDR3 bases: TGCGCCAGCAGCCAAGATAGGGTTCTTTGGACAGAGACCTACAATGAGCAGTACTTC. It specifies CASSQDRVLWTETYNEQYF.

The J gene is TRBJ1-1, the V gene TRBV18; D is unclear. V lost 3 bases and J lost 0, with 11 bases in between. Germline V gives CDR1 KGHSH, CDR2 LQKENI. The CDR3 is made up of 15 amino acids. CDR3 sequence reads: CASSPTADLNTEAFF. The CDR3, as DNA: TGTGCCAGCTCACCTACTGCGGATCTGAACACTGAAGCTTTCTTT.

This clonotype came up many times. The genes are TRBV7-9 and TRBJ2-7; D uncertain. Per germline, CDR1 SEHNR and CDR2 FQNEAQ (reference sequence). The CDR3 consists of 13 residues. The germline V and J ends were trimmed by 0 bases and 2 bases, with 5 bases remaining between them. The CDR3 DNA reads TGTGCCAGCAGCTTAGCAGGGACCTACGAGCAGTACTTC. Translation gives CASSLAGTYEQYF.

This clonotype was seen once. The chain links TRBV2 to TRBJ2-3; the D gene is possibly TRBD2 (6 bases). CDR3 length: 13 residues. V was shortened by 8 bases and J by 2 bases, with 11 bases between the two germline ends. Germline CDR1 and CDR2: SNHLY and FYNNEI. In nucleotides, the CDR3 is TGTGCCAGCGGTGCGGGGTTCACAGATACGCAGTATTTT. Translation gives CASGAGFTDTQYF. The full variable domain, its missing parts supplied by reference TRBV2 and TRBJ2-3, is EPEVTQTPSHQVTQMGQEVILRCVPISNHLYFYWYRQILGQKVEFLVSFYNNEISEKSEIFDDQFSVERPDGSNFTLKIRSTKLEDSAMYFCASGAGFTDTQYFGPGTRLTVL.

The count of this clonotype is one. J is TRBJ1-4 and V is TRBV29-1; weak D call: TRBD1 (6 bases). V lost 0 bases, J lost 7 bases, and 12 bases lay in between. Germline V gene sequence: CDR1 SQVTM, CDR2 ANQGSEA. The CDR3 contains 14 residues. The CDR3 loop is CSVEDTGGGEKLFF. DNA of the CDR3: TGCAGCGTTGAAGATACCGGGGGCGGTGAAAAACTGTTTTTT.

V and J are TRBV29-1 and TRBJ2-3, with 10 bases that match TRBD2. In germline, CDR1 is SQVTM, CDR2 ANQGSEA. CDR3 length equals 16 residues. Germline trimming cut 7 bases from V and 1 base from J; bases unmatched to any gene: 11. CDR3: CSGRASGSSGTDTQYF. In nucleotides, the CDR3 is TGCAGCGGACGGGCTAGCGGGAGTTCGGGCACAGATACGCAGTATTTT.

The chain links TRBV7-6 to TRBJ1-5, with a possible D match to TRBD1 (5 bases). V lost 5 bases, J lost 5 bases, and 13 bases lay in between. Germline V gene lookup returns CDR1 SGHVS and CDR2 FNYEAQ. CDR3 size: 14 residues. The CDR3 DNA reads TGTGCCAGCAGCGGAGGTAGGGGCGATCAGCCCCAGCATTTT. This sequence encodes CASSGGRGDQPQHF.

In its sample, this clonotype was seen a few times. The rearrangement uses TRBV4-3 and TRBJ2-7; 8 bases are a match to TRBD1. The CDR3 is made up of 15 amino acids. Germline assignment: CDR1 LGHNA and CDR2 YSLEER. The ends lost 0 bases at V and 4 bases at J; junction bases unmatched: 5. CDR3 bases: TGCGCCAGCAGCCAAGAAGGACAGGGTGGGTACGAGCAGTACTTC. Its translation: CASSQEGQGGYEQYF.

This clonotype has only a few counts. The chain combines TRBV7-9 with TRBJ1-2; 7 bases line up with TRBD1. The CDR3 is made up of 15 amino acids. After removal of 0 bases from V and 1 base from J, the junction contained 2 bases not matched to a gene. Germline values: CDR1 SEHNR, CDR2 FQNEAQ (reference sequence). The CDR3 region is CASSLAGQVNYGYTF. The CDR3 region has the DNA TGTGCCAGCAGCTTAGCCGGACAGGTTAACTATGGCTACACCTTC.